This is a list of T cell receptor beta chains from one sample in a study of T cells in Graves' hyperthyroidism and ophthalmopathy. Each CDR3 protein is one row after TCRdb ran MiXCR on the multiplex PCR reads. In the table there are about 380,000 distinct CDR3 sequences, roughly 20% of which are singletons. Input material: blood. The receptors derive from a man in his late teens or twenties with Graves' ophthalmopathy. The CDR3 runs from the conserved cysteine through the conserved F or W. A D gene is named only where the DNA matches it firmly. Clone size is given for some rows only: seen once, a few or many times, or a class if the clone is expanded.

d_gene	abundance	v_gene	j_gene	CDR3aa	CDR3nt
-	-	TRBV27	TRBJ1-5	CASSTDMPGTDDNQPQHF	TGTGCCAGCAGTACCGACATGCCCGGGACTGACGACAATCAGCCCCAGCATTTT
-	few	TRBV7-9	TRBJ1-1	CASSPSRGPMNTEAFF	TGTGCCAGCAGCCCCTCACGGGGGCCTATGAACACTGAAGCTTTCTTT
-	few	TRBV7-2	TRBJ1-5	CASSFGGLSNQPQHF	TGTGCCAGCAGCTTTGGGGGTCTGAGCAATCAGCCCCAGCATTTT
-	many	TRBV28	TRBJ2-3	CASSFGVPSTDTQYF	TGTGCCAGCAGTTTCGGGGTTCCTAGCACAGATACGCAGTATTTT
TRBD1	many	TRBV27	TRBJ1-2	CASSSRDRSNYGYTF	TGTGCCAGCAGTTCGCGGGACAGATCTAACTATGGCTACACCTTC
TRBD2	few	TRBV10-3	TRBJ2-3	CAISESGAGGPQDTQYF	TGTGCCATCAGTGAGTCGGGAGCGGGGGGTCCCCAAGATACGCAGTATTTT
TRBD2	-	TRBV7-8	TRBJ2-3	CASIGSGGATDTQYF	TGTGCCAGCATTGGGTCCGGGGGGGCGACAGATACGCAGTATTTT
-	many	TRBV12-3/TRBV12-4	TRBJ1-1	CASSFPATEAFF	TGTGCCAGCAGTTTCCCCGCCACTGAAGCTTTCTTT
-	many	TRBV11-3	TRBJ2-1	CASSPRSGGHYNEQFF	TGTGCCAGCAGCCCCCGGTCTGGGGGGCACTACAATGAGCAGTTCTTC
TRBD1	few	TRBV4-1	TRBJ1-1	CASSRAQGSSTEAFF	TGCGCCAGCAGCCGAGCACAGGGGAGTTCGACTGAAGCTTTCTTT
TRBD1	-	TRBV5-1	TRBJ1-4	CASSETGGTQNEKLFF	TGCGCCAGCAGCGAGACAGGGGGCACTCAAAATGAAAAACTGTTTTTT
-	few	TRBV10-3	TRBJ1-5	CATTRDLNQPQHF	TGTGCCACCACCCGGGACCTCAATCAGCCCCAGCATTTT
-	few	TRBV25-1	TRBJ1-6	CASSERATYSPLHF	TGTGCCAGCAGTGAAAGGGCCACCTATTCACCCCTCCACTTT
-	-	TRBV6-4	TRBJ2-5	CAQELQETQYF	TGTGCACAGGAACTCCAAGAGACCCAGTACTTC
-	many	TRBV28	TRBJ1-5	CASSFPGIGNQPQHF	TGTGCCAGCAGTTTTCCGGGTATTGGCAATCAGCCCCAGCATTTT
TRBD2	many	TRBV5-5	TRBJ2-1	CASKRIGGGEQFF	TGTGCCAGCAAGAGGATTGGGGGGGGTGAGCAGTTCTTC
TRBD2	-	TRBV15	TRBJ2-2	CATRGGSSGGAGELFF	TGTGCCACCAGGGGAGGGAGTAGCGGGGGGGCCGGGGAGCTGTTTTTT
TRBD2	many	TRBV7-8	TRBJ2-1	CASSLEAGGGYNEQFF	TGTGCCAGCAGCTTAGAGGCCGGGGGGGGATACAATGAGCAGTTCTTC
-	-	TRBV19	TRBJ2-2	CAGIISTGWIGELFF	TGTGCCGGTATCATTTCGACAGGTTGGATCGGGGAGCTGTTTTTT
TRBD2	many	TRBV7-2	TRBJ2-1	CASSLTSGYYNEQFF	TGTGCCAGCAGCCTGACTAGCGGGTACTACAATGAGCAGTTCTTC
-	many	TRBV12-3/TRBV12-4	TRBJ1-1	CASSFPDTEAFF	TGTGCCAGCAGTTTCCCGGACACTGAAGCTTTCTTT
-	-	TRBV6-1	TRBJ1-3	CASSEAANTIYF	TGTGCCAGCAGTGAAGCGGCGAACACCATATATTTT
-	few	TRBV5-1	TRBJ2-7	CASSLDAGDPYEQYF	TGCGCCAGCAGCTTGGATGCAGGGGATCCCTACGAGCAGTACTTC
-	few	TRBV9	TRBJ2-1	CASSVAHNEQFF	TGTGCCAGCAGCGTAGCCCACAATGAGCAGTTCTTC
TRBD1	few	TRBV7-3	TRBJ2-1	CASSFGTGGRNEQFF	TGTGCCAGCAGCTTTGGGACAGGGGGCCGGAATGAGCAGTTCTTC